This T cell receptor beta chain is drawn from a study of blood T cell repertoires in COVID-19. The overall study: Specimens from acute and convalescent COVID-19 originated in the United States, Italy and Spain.

This study enrolled people aged about 18 to 95 from about two dozen US geographic areas. Data came from immunoSEQ multiplex PCR; TCRdb stores just in-frame clones and leaves some out. The data hold approximately 170,000 clones, with more than 70% observed a single time. The CDR3 runs to 13 residues. The ends lost 11 bases at V and 7 bases at J; junction bases unmatched: 8. Per the germline V gene, CDR1 is LNHDA and CDR2 is SQIVND (reference sequence). J is TRBJ1-2 and V is TRBV19; TRBD1 matches at 12 bases. The sequence derives from a woman in her 50s in a cohort exposed to, infected with or recovered from COVID-19 (not recorded which). The sequencing input was PBMCs or T cells enriched from blood (not recorded which). The CDR3 nucleotides are TGTGCCGGGACAGGGGGCAGTAGAGCTGGCTACACCTTC. Translated, it gives CAGTGGSRAGYTF.